The clone carrying this T cell receptor (beta chain) was counted at least ten times. Its matching antigen is unknown. Authors of the study amplified TCR beta CDR3 regions from RNA transcripts. HTBI primers were the set used in a first-round RT-PCR of the TCR CDR3. One entry per CDR3 protein, called by TCRdb with MiXCR from the multiplex PCR reads. The sample consists of more than 600,000 distinct CDR3 sequences, around 15% of them appearing once. Hyperthyroidism was newly diagnosed in patients aged 18 to 65 (duration under 2 months). Every diagnosis used clinical symptoms, serum thyroxine and TRAb, thyroid ultrasound and orbital computed tomography. The data belong to a study of T cells in Graves' hyperthyroidism and ophthalmopathy. From germline, CDR1 is SNHLY and CDR2 FYNNEI. The CDR3 loop spans 14 amino acids. The V end was cut by 5 bases, the J end by 6 bases, with 14 bases between. The study's findings and limits: Most expanded thyroid clonotypes above 0.001 also appeared in blood.

This sequence was found in a man younger than 35 with Graves' hyperthyroidism. The gene calls are TRBV2 and TRBJ2-1; D might be TRBD1 (6 bases). Sample: blood. For the CDR3, the DNA is TGTGCCAGCAGTCCACGTCAGGGGAGCAATGAGCAGTTCTTC. Protein product: CASSPRQGSNEQFF. Supplemented by reference TRBV2 and TRBJ2-1, the full variable domain reads EPEVTQTPSHQVTQMGQEVILRCVPISNHLYFYWYRQILGQKVEFLVSFYNNEISEKSEIFDDQFSVERPDGSNFTLKIRSTKLEDSAMYFCASSPRQGSNEQFFGPGTRLTVL.